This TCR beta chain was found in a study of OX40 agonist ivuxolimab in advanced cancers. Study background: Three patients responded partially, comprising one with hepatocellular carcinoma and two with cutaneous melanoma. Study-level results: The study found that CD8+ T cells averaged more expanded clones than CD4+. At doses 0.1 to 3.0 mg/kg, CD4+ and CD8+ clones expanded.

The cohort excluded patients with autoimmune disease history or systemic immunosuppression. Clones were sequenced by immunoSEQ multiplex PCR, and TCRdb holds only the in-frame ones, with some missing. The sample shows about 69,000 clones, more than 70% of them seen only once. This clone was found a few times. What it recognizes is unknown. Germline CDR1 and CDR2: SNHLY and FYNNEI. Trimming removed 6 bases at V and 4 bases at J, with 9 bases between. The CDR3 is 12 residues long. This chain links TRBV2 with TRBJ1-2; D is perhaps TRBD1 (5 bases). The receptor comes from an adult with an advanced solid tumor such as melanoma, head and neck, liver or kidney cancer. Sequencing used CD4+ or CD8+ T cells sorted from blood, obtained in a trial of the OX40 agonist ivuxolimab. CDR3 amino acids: CASRAQAYGYTF. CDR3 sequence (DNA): TGTGCCAGCAGGGCACAGGCCTATGGCTACACCTTC.